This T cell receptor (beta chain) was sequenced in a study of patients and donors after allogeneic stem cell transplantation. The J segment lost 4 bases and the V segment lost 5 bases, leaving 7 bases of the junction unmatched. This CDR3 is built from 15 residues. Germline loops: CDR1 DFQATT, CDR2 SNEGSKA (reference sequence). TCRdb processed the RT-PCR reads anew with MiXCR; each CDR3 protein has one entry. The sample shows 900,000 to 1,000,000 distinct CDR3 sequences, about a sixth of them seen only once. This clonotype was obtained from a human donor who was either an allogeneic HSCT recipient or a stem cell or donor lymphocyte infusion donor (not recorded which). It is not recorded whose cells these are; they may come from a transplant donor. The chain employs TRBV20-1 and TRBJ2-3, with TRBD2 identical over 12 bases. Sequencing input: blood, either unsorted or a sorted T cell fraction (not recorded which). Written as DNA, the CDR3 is TGCAGTGCTGGAAGACTAGCGGGAGATCCAGATACGCAGTATTTT. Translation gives CSAGRLAGDPDTQYF.